This T cell receptor (beta chain) was profiled in a study of OX40 agonist ivuxolimab in advanced cancers. Study-level background: Averaging roughly 60 years in age, with a range of roughly 20 to 80, the cohort was about 83% male.

Per the germline V gene, CDR1 is MDHEN and CDR2 is SYDVKM. The V segment lost 5 bases and the J segment 7 bases; nucleotides outside the gene matches: 5. The CDR3 runs to 15 residues. Generated by immunoSEQ multiplex PCR, the TCRdb table keeps only in-frame clones and is missing some. The sample records about 13,000 clones, around two thirds being singletons. This TCR was sampled from an adult with an advanced solid tumor such as melanoma, head and neck, liver or kidney cancer. The sample here was CD4+ or CD8+ T cells sorted from blood, taken in a trial of the OX40 agonist ivuxolimab. The rearrangement links TRBV28 to TRBJ1-6, with TRBD1 identical over 10 bases. The CDR3 coding sequence is TGTGCCAGCAGTCGGGACAGGGGATGGAATTCACCCCTCCACTTT. Its translation is CASSRDRGWNSPLHF.